These T cell receptor beta chains were read from a single sample in a study of cytomegalovirus exposure and HLA in healthy donors. The repertoire was sequenced with immunoSEQ multiplex PCR; TCRdb's copy has only in-frame clones and lacks some. There are 70,000 or so clones in the sample; 85% to 95% occur only once, and 1% lies in the top ten. Sequencing input: PBMCs. The receptors here all came from a woman between 18 and 30 years old in good health and CMV-seronegative. Both conserved end residues are part of each CDR3. A D gene is named only where the DNA matches it firmly. For some rows the clone size is stated as once, few or many, or as a class when expanded; others skip it.

V: TRBV25-1; J: TRBJ1-2; size: -; D: TRBD1; DNA: TGTGCCAGCAGTGAATCGGGACAGGGGGCGAAGGCGATCTATGGCTACACCTTC; CDR3: CASSESGQGAKAIYGYTF
V: TRBV2; J: TRBJ1-3; size: -; D: -; DNA: TGTGCCAGCAGTGAGAGTTACCCTGGTATCTTTCGGGTTTCTGGAAACACCATATATTTT; CDR3: CASSESYPGIFRVSGNTIYF
V: TRBV18; J: TRBJ2-6; size: -; D: -; DNA: TGTGCCAGCTCGTCCCAGGGTACCGGGGCCAACGTCCTGACTTTC; CDR3: CASSSQGTGANVLTF
V: TRBV5-4; J: TRBJ1-6; size: -; D: -; DNA: TGTGCCAGCAGCGGGCCCGGTTATTCACCCCTCCACTTT; CDR3: CASSGPGYSPLHF
V: TRBV15; J: TRBJ1-2; size: -; D: -; DNA: TGTGCCACCAGCAGCGCCCCTCGAGCTAACTATGGCTACACCTTC; CDR3: CATSSAPRANYGYTF
V: TRBV28; J: TRBJ2-1; size: -; D: -; DNA: TGTGCCAGCAGTTTAACCAAAGGGGGTTCCTACAATGAGCAGTTCTTC; CDR3: CASSLTKGGSYNEQFF
V: TRBV6-1; J: TRBJ1-5; size: few; D: TRBD1; DNA: TGTGCCAGCAGTGAAGCCAGGGGGCGAATCAATCAGCCCCAGCATTTT; CDR3: CASSEARGRINQPQHF
V: TRBV4-2; J: TRBJ1-2; size: -; D: TRBD1; DNA: TGTGCCAGCAGCCAAGAGATCGGGACAGGGCCTTCGGGCTACACCTTC; CDR3: CASSQEIGTGPSGYTF
V: TRBV11-2; J: TRBJ2-2; size: -; D: TRBD2; DNA: TGTGCCAGCAGCTCACATATGCGGGAGGGGCCTGTACCCGGGGAGCTGTTTTTT; CDR3: CASSSHMREGPVPGELFF
V: TRBV11-2; J: TRBJ2-3; size: -; D: TRBD2; DNA: TGTGCCAGCAGCCCCCCGGGGGGGGCCACAGATACGCAGTATTTT; CDR3: CASSPPGGATDTQYF
V: TRBV30; J: TRBJ1-4; size: -; D: -; DNA: TGTGCCTGGACCCCTGGAGGGCTTGCAACTAATGAAAAACTGTTTTTT; CDR3: CAWTPGGLATNEKLFF
V: TRBV5-1; J: TRBJ2-7; size: -; D: TRBD1; DNA: TGCGCCAGCAGCTGGGACAGGTTCTCCTACGAGCAGTACTTC; CDR3: CASSWDRFSYEQYF
V: TRBV10-1; J: TRBJ2-3; size: -; D: -; DNA: TGCGCCACCTCGACAGGTACTAGCACAGATACGCAGTATTTT; CDR3: CATSTGTSTDTQYF
V: TRBV5-4; J: TRBJ2-1; size: -; D: TRBD2; DNA: TGTGCCAGCAGGCCTTCGGGCGGGGGAGCCAGGGATGAGCAGTTCTTC; CDR3: CASRPSGGGARDEQFF
V: TRBV7-8; J: TRBJ2-1; size: -; D: TRBD1; DNA: TGTGCCAGCAGCTTAGAGAGAGACAGGGGGAATGAGCAGTTCTTC; CDR3: CASSLERDRGNEQFF
V: TRBV5-4; J: TRBJ1-2; size: -; D: -; DNA: TGTGCCAGCAGCTTGGCCGTCCCTTCTTTGTATGGCTACACCTTC; CDR3: CASSLAVPSLYGYTF
V: TRBV19; J: TRBJ2-5; size: -; D: TRBD2; DNA: TGTGCCAGTAGTCCCGGACTAGCGGTACAAGAGACCCAGTACTTC; CDR3: CASSPGLAVQETQYF